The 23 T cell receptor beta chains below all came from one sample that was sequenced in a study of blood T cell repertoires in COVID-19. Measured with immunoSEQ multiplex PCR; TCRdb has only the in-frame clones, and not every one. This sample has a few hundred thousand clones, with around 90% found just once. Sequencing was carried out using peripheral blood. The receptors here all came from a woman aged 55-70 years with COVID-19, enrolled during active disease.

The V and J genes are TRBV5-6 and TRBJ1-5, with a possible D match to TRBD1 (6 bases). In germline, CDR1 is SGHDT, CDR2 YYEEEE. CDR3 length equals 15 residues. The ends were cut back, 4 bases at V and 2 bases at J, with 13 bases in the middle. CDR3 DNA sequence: TGTGCCAGCAGCCCGGGGGGGGCCGGCAATCAGCCCCAGCATTTT. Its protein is CASSPGGAGNQPQHF.

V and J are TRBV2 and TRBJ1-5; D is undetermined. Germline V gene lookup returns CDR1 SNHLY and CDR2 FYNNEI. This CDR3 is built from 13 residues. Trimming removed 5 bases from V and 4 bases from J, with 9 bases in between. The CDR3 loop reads CASSSAGNQPQHF. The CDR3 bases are TGTGCCAGCAGTTCGGCGGGGAATCAGCCCCAGCATTTT.

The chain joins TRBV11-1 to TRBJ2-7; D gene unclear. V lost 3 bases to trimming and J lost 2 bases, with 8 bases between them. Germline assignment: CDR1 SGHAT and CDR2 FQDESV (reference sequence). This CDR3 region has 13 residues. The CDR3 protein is CASSFAETYEQYF. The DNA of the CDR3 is TGTGCCAGCAGCTTTGCGGAAACCTACGAGCAGTACTTC. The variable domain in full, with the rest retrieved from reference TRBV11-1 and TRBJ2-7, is EAEVAQSPRYKITEKSQAVAFWCDPISGHATLYWYRQILGQGPELLVQFQDESVVDDSQLPKDRFSAERLKGVDSTLKIQPAELGDSAMYLCASSFAETYEQYFGPGTRLTVT.

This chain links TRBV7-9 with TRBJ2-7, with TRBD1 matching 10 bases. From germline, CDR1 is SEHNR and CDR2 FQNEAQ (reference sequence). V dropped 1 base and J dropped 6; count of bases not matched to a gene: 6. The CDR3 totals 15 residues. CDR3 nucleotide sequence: TGTGCCAGCAGCTTAGGATCCCGGACAGGGGGCGAGCAGTACTTC. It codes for CASSLGSRTGGEQYF. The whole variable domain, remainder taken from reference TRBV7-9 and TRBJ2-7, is DTGVSQNPRHKITKRGQNVTFRCDPISEHNRLYWYRQTLGQGPEFLTYFQNEAQLEKSRLLSDRFSAERPKGSFSTLEIQRTEQGDSAMYLCASSLGSRTGGEQYFGPGTRLTVT.

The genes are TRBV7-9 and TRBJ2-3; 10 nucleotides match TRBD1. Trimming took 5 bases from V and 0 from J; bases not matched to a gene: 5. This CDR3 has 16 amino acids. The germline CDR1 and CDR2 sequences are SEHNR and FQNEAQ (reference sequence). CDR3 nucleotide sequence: TGTGCCAGCAGCCCTAGACAGGGGGCGAGCACAGATACGCAGTATTTT. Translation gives CASSPRQGASTDTQYF. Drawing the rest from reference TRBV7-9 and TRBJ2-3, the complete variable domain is DTGVSQNPRHKITKRGQNVTFRCDPISEHNRLYWYRQTLGQGPEFLTYFQNEAQLEKSRLLSDRFSAERPKGSFSTLEIQRTEQGDSAMYLCASSPRQGASTDTQYFGPGTRLTVL.

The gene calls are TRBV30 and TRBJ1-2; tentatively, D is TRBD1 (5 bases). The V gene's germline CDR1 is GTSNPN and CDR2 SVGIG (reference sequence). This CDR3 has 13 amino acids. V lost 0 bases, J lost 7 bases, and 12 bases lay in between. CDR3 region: CAWSVEGRGGYTF. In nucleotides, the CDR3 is TGTGCCTGGAGTGTAGAGGGGAGGGGTGGCTACACCTTC.

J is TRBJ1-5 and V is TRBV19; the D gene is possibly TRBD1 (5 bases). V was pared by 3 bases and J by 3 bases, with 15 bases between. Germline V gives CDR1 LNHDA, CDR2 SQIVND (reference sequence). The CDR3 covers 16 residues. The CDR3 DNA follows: TGTGCCAGTAGTATTCTCGCCGGGGGGTACAATCAGCCCCAGCATTTT. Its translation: CASSILAGGYNQPQHF.

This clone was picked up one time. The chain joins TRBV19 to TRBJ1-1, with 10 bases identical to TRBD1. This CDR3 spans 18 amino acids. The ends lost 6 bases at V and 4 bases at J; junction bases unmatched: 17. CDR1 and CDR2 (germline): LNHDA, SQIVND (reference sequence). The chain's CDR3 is CASSTRPGQGNLGTEAFF. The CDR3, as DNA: TGTGCCAGTAGCACGAGACCGGGACAGGGGAACTTAGGCACTGAAGCTTTCTTT.

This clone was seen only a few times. CDR3 in amino acids: CASNDRSSNQPQHF. The CDR3 coding sequence is TGTGCCAGCAACGACAGGTCTAGCAATCAGCCCCAGCATTTT. This chain joins TRBV2 and TRBJ1-5; D is possibly TRBD1 (6 bases). Deletions cut 7 bases from V and 0 bases from J, with 10 bases between. The CDR3 sequence is 14 residues long. Germline CDR1 is SNHLY and CDR2 is FYNNEI.

The CDR3 DNA is TGTGCCAGCAGCAAAGAGGGGACTAGCGGGGGGCCATTATGCTCCTACGAGCAGTACTTC. Its translation: CASSKEGTSGGPLCSYEQYF. V usage is TRBV21-1 and J usage is TRBJ2-7; TRBD2, as called in the table, went unchecked against the DNA. TRBV21-1 is an annotated pseudogene. The length of the CDR3 is 20 residues.

CDR3 region: CASSYVGQGSEAFF. The CDR3 nucleotides are TGTGCCAGCAGTTACGTGGGACAGGGGTCTGAAGCTTTCTTT. The rearrangement joins TRBV6-5 to TRBJ1-1; 10 bases are a match to TRBD1. CDR1 is MNHEY, CDR2 SVGAGI, per germline. This CDR3 spans 14 amino acids. With 2 bases clipped from V and 6 bases from J, the junction kept 3 bases outside the gene matches.

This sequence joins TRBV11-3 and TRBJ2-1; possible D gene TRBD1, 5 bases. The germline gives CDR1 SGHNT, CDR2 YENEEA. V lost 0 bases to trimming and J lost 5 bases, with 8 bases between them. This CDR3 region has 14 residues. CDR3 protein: CASSLDGANNEQFF. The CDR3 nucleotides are TGTGCCAGCAGCTTAGATGGGGCAAACAATGAGCAGTTCTTC.

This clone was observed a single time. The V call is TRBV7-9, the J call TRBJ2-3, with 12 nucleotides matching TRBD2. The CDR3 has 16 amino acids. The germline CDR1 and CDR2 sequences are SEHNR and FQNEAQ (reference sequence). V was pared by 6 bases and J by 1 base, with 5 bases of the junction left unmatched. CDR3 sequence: CASRLAGGHGTDTQYF. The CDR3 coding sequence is TGTGCCAGCAGGCTAGCGGGGGGGCATGGCACAGATACGCAGTATTTT.

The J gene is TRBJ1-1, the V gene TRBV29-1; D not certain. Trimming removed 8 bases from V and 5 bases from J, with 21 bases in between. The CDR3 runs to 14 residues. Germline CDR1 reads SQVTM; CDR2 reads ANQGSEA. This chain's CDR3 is CSSSYGGVGTEAFF. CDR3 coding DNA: TGCAGCTCCTCGTACGGCGGGGTAGGTACTGAAGCTTTCTTT.

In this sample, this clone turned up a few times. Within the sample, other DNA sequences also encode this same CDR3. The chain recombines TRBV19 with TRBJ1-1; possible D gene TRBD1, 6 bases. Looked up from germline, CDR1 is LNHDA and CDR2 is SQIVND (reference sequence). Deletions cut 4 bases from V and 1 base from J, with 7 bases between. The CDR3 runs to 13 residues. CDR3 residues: CASSTQGNTEAFF. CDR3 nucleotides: TGTGCCAGTAGTACACAGGGGAACACTGAAGCTTTCTTT.

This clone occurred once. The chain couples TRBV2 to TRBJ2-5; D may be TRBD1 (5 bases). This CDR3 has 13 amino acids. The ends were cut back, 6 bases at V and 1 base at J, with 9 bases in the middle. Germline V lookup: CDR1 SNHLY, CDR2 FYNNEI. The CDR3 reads CASSSDSQETQYF. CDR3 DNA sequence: TGTGCCAGCAGCTCCGACAGCCAAGAGACCCAGTACTTC.

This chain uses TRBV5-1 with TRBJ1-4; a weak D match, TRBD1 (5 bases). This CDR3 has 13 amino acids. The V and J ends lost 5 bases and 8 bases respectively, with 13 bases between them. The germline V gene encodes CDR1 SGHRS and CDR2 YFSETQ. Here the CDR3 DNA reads TGCGCCAGCAGGCTCAGGGTCGGGGAAAAACTGTTTTTT. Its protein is CASRLRVGEKLFF.

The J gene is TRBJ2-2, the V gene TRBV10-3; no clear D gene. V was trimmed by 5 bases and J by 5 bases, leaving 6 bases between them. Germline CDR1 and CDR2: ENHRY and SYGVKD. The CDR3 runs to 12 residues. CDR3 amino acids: CAISLETGELFF. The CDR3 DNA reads TGTGCCATCAGTTTAGAAACCGGGGAGCTGTTTTTT.

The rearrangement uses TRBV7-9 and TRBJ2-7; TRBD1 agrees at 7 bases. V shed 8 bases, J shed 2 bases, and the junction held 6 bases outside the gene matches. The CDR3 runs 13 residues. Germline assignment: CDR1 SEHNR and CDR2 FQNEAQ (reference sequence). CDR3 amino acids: CASGNRGAYEQYF. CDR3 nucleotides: TGTGCCAGCGGAAACAGGGGCGCCTACGAGCAGTACTTC.

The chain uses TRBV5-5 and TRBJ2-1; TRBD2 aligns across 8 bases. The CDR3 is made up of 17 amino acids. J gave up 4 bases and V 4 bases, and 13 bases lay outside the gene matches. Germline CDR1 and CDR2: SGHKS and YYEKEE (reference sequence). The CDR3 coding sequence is TGTGCCAGCAGCCCTACCGGAGCGGGGGACCGATACAATGAGCAGTTCTTC. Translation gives CASSPTGAGDRYNEQFF. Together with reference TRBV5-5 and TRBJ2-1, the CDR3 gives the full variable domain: DAGVTQSPTHLIKTRGQQVTLRCSPISGHKSVSWYQQVLGQGPQFIFQYYEKEERGRGNFPDRFSARQFPNYSSELNVNALLLGDSALYLCASSPTGAGDRYNEQFFGPGTRLTVL.

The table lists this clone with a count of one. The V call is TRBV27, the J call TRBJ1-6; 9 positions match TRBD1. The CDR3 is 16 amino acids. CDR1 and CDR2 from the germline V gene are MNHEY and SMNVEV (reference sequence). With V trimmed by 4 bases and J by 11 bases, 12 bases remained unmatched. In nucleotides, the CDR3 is TGTGCCAGCAGTTCCCCGACAGGGGGATCTATTACACCCCTCCACTTT. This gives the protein CASSSPTGGSITPLHF.

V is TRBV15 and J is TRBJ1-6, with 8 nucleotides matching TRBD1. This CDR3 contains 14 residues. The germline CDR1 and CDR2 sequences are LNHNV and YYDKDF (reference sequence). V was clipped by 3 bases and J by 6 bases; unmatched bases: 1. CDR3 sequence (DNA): TGTGCCACCAGCAGCGGACAGGGTAATTCACCCCTCCACTTT. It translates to CATSSGQGNSPLHF.

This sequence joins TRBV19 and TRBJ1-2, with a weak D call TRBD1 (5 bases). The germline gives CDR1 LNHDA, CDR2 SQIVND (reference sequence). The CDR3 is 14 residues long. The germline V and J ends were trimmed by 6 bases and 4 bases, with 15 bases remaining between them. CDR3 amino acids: CASSPDTLLYGYTF. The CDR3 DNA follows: TGTGCCAGTAGCCCGGACACCTTGCTCTATGGCTACACCTTC.